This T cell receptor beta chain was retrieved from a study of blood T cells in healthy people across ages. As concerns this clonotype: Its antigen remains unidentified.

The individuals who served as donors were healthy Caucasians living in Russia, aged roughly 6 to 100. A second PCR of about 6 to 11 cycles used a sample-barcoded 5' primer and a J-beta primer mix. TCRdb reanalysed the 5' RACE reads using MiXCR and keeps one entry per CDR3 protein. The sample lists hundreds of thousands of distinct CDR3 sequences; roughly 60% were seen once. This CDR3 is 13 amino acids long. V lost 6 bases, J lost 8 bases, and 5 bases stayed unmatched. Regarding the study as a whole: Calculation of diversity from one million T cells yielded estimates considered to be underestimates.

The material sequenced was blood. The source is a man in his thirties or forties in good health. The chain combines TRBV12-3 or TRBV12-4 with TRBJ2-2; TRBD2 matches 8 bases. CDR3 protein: CASSRSGKGELFF. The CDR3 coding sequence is TGTGCCAGCAGCCGTAGCGGGAAGGGGGAGCTGTTTTTT.